The present entry profiles one TCR beta chain with its context. This table comes from immunoSEQ multiplex PCR, and its TCRdb copy is limited to in-frame clones, with some not included. The sample lists approximately 940,000 clones, about 80% seen once, with around 1.5% in the top ten. The data were taken from a study of shared clonotypes between healthy human individuals. The V segment lost 5 bases and the J segment 4 bases; nucleotides outside the gene matches: 11. This CDR3 comprises 17 residues. CDR1 is SGHTA, CDR2 FQGNSA, per germline. This TCR derives from a man between 18 and 35 years old in good health. Material for sequencing was memory CD4+ T cells sorted from blood. Sample subset: CD45RA-negative fraction. This chain links TRBV7-2 with TRBJ2-2; 9 bases align to TRBD2. This CDR3 reads CASSPPWGLAGTGELFF. The CDR3 region has the DNA TGTGCCAGCAGCCCTCCCTGGGGACTAGCTGGCACCGGGGAGCTGTTTTTT.